These 13 T cell receptor beta chains were sequenced from one sample in a study of blood T cell repertoires in COVID-19. Generated by immunoSEQ multiplex PCR, the TCRdb table keeps only in-frame clones and is missing some. The data contain roughly 360,000 clones, around 86% of them singletons. Sequenced: PBMCs or T cells enriched from blood (not recorded which). All receptors come from a woman in her forties or fifties who had recovered from COVID-19.

The rearrangement joins TRBV3-1 (or the pseudogene TRBV3-2) to TRBJ1-2, with D maybe TRBD1 (6 bases). The germline CDR1 and CDR2 sequences are LGHDT and YNNKEL (reference sequence). The CDR3 contains 17 residues. V was shortened by 1 base and J by 0 bases, with 15 bases between the two germline ends. The chain's CDR3 is CASSQALGGSANYGYTF. The CDR3 DNA sequence: TGTGCCAGCAGCCAAGCCTTAGGGGGTTCGGCTAACTATGGCTACACCTTC.

The chain combines TRBV7-9 with TRBJ1-1, with D maybe TRBD1 (6 bases). Deletions cut 5 bases from V and 0 bases from J, with 13 bases between. The CDR3 totals 15 residues. The germline CDR1 and CDR2 sequences are SEHNR and FQNEAQ (reference sequence). CDR3 protein: CASSRGSGVNTEAFF. CDR3 sequence (DNA): TGTGCCAGCAGCAGGGGATCAGGGGTGAACACTGAAGCTTTCTTT.

This sequence joins TRBV14 and TRBJ1-6; D might be TRBD1 (5 bases). Trimming took off 2 bases at V and 0 bases at J, with 11 bases between the two ends. The V gene's germline CDR1 is SGHDN and CDR2 FVKESK. CDR3 length equals 17 residues. This CDR3 is CASSQHGGSSYNSPLHF. DNA for the CDR3: TGTGCCAGCAGCCAACATGGGGGGAGCTCCTATAATTCACCCCTCCACTTT.

The chain recombines TRBV19 with TRBJ1-1, with D uncertain. The V end was cut by 1 base, the J end by 1 base, with 7 bases between. This CDR3 has 14 amino acids. Germline CDR1 is LNHDA and CDR2 is SQIVND (reference sequence). The CDR3 sequence is CASSIAQQNTEAFF. The CDR3 nucleotides are TGTGCCAGTAGTATAGCACAGCAGAACACTGAAGCTTTCTTT.

The genes are TRBV7-6 and TRBJ1-2; perhaps TRBD1 as D (6 bases). Germline V lookup: CDR1 SGHVS, CDR2 FNYEAQ. The CDR3 consists of 16 residues. The germline V and J ends were trimmed by 1 base and 4 bases, with 16 bases remaining between them. The CDR3 region has the DNA TGTGCCAGCAGCTTAGTTGGGGGTGGGGGCCCCTATGGCTACACCTTC. The encoded protein is CASSLVGGGGPYGYTF.

The V and J genes are TRBV5-1 and TRBJ1-1; the D gene is possibly TRBD1 (5 bases). CDR3 length: 16 residues. Germline V gives CDR1 SGHRS, CDR2 YFSETQ. Trimming removed 4 bases from V and 1 base from J, with 17 bases in between. CDR3 sequence reads: CASSTDTGIGNTEAFF. Written as DNA, the CDR3 is TGCGCCAGCAGCACGGACACCGGCATCGGGAACACTGAAGCTTTCTTT.

This chain joins TRBV3-1 (or the pseudogene TRBV3-2) and TRBJ2-1; the match to TRBD2 covers 8 bases. CDR3 length: 18 amino acids. The junction had 14 bases not matched to a gene; V was cut back by 4 bases and J by 3 bases. Germline V gene sequence: CDR1 LGHDT, CDR2 YNNKEL (reference sequence). CDR3 amino acids: CASSPPLGRGLDYNEQFF. CDR3 DNA sequence: TGTGCCAGCAGCCCCCCTTTGGGGAGGGGACTAGACTACAATGAGCAGTTCTTC.

The V and J genes are TRBV4-1 and TRBJ2-7; the D is unclear. The germline CDR1 and CDR2 sequences are MGHRA and YSYEKL. Deletions cut 0 bases from V and 6 bases from J, with 9 bases between. The CDR3 contains 13 residues. Here the CDR3 DNA reads TGCGCCAGCAGCCAAGATTACAGACGCGAGCAGTACTTC. It translates to CASSQDYRREQYF.

The V and J genes are TRBV10-3 and TRBJ1-5; D unresolved. The CDR3 runs 14 residues. Per the germline V gene, CDR1 is ENHRY and CDR2 is SYGVKD. V was cut by 6 bases and J by 4 bases, with 13 bases left in between. The CDR3 reads CAISPSGWNQPQHF. The CDR3 nucleotides read TGTGCCATCAGCCCGAGTGGTTGGAATCAGCCCCAGCATTTT.

CDR3 nucleotide sequence: TGTGCCAGCAGCCCGAAGCGGGGCCCTTCCTACAATGAGCAGTTCTTC. Its protein product is CASSPKRGPSYNEQFF. The V and J genes are TRBV5-4 and TRBJ2-1; 7 bases match TRBD2. Germline-derived CDR1 and CDR2 are SGHNT and YYREEE (reference sequence). V lost 4 bases and J lost 1; bases outside the gene matches: 8. The CDR3 extends over 16 amino acids.

This chain links TRBV5-1 with TRBJ1-1; TRBD1 is a possible D gene (6 bases). The V end was cut by 0 bases, the J end by 4 bases, with 13 bases between. The V gene's germline CDR1 is SGHRS and CDR2 YFSETQ. CDR3 length equals 15 residues. DNA for the CDR3: TGCGCCAGCAGCTTGGTTCAGGGGATGGGCACTGAAGCTTTCTTT. It is translated as CASSLVQGMGTEAFF.

The gene calls are TRBV7-8 and TRBJ2-5; no clear D. The length of the CDR3 is 16 residues. The ends were cut back, 5 bases at V and 5 bases at J, with 21 bases in the middle. From germline, CDR1 is SGHVS and CDR2 FQNEAQ. CDR3 DNA: TGTGCCAGCAGCCCCATGGCGGTTTTGAGGCCGGAGACCCAGTACTTC. Its translation: CASSPMAVLRPETQYF.

The V call is TRBV19, the J call TRBJ1-2; D is perhaps TRBD1 (6 bases). The V gene's germline CDR1 is LNHDA and CDR2 SQIVND (reference sequence). The V end lost 1 base, the J end lost 8 bases, and 14 bases lay between the germline ends. The CDR3 extends over 14 amino acids. In DNA, the CDR3 is TGTGCCAGTAGTATAGTGTCAGGGGAAGGCGGCTACACCTTC. Its protein product is CASSIVSGEGGYTF.